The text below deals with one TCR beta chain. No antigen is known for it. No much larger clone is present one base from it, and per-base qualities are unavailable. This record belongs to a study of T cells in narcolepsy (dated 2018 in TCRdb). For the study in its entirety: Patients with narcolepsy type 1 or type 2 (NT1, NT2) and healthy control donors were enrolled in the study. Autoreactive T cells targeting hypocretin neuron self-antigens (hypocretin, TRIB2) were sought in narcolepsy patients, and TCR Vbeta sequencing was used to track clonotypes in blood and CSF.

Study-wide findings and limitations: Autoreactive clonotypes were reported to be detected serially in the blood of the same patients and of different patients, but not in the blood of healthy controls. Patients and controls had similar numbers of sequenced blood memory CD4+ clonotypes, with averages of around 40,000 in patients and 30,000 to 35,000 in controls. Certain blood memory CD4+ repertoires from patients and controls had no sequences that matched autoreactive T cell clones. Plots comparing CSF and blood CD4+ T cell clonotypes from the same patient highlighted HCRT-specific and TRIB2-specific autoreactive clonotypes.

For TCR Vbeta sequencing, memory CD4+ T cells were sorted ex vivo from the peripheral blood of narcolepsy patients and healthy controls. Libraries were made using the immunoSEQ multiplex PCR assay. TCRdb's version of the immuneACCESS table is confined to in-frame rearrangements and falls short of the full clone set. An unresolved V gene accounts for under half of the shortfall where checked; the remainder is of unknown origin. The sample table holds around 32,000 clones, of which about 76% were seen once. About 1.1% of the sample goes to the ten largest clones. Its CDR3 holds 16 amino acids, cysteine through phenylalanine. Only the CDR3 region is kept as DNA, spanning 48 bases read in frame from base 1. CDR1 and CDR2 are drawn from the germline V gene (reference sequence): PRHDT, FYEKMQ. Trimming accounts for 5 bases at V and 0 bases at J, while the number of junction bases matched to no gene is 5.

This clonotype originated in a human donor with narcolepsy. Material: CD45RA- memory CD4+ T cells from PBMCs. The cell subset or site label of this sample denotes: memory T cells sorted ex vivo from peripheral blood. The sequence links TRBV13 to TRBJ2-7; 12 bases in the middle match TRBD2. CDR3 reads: CASSPRTSGISYEQYF. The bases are TGTGCCAGCAGCCCACGGACTAGCGGGATCTCCTACGAGCAGTACTTC.